These 4 T cell receptor beta chains came from one sample sequenced in a study of blood T cell repertoires in COVID-19. Libraries were prepared by immunoSEQ multiplex PCR; TCRdb keeps only in-frame clonotypes and omits some of them. The sample has around 200,000 clones; roughly 80% are singletons. The specimen was peripheral blood. These receptors all stem from a woman aged 80 or older with acute or convalescent COVID-19.

This clone was seen a handful of times. This chain uses TRBV25-1 with TRBJ1-1; D might be TRBD1 (6 bases). Trimming shortened V by 4 bases and J by 10 bases, and 10 bases separated the two germline ends. The length of the CDR3 is 11 residues. CDR1 MGHDK and CDR2 SYGVNS come from the germline V gene. This chain's CDR3 is CASSATGRAFF. In DNA form, the CDR3 reads TGTGCCAGCAGTGCCACAGGGAGAGCTTTCTTT.

J is TRBJ2-3 and V is TRBV3-1 (or the pseudogene TRBV3-2); tentatively, D is TRBD1 (6 bases). This CDR3 spans 16 amino acids. Germline CDR1 LGHDT, CDR2 YNNKEL (reference sequence). V was pared by 0 bases and J by 7 bases, with 17 bases between. CDR3 DNA sequence: TGTGCCAGCAGCCAAGATTCGTCAGGGGTCGCCAATACGCAGTATTTT. It yields the protein CASSQDSSGVANTQYF.

V usage is TRBV6-5 and J usage is TRBJ1-3, with D unclear. The V and J ends lost 7 bases and 2 bases respectively, with 9 bases between them. The CDR3 length is 13 residues. From germline, CDR1 is MNHEY and CDR2 SVGAGI. In nucleotides, the CDR3 is TGTGCCAGCAAGATGTACACTGGAAACACCATATATTTT. It is translated as CASKMYTGNTIYF.

CDR3: CASSNREDSTEAFF. DNA of the CDR3: TGTGCCAGTAGTAACAGGGAAGACAGCACTGAAGCTTTCTTT. The chain has TRBV19 and TRBJ1-1; D might be TRBD1 (6 bases). V lost 4 bases, J lost 4 bases, and 13 bases lay in between. CDR1 and CDR2 from the germline V gene are LNHDA and SQIVND (reference sequence). The CDR3 sequence is 14 residues long.